This T cell receptor beta chain was captured in a study of T cell changes during pregnancy in multiple sclerosis. V lost 2 bases, J lost 8 bases, and 12 bases lay in between. The germline gives CDR1 MNHEY, CDR2 SVGAGI. This CDR3 spans 14 amino acids. Clones were sequenced by immunoSEQ multiplex PCR, and TCRdb holds only the in-frame ones, with some missing. The profile covers more than 35,000 clones, with roughly nine tenths appearing a single time and around 0.5% taken by the ten largest. This clonotype was sampled from a female donor in good health, enrolled as a control in a pregnancy study. Sequencing used CD4+ T cells from peripheral blood mononuclear cells, obtained in the third trimester of pregnancy. The rearrangement links TRBV6-5 to TRBJ1-4, with D possibly being TRBD1 (5 bases). CDR3 protein: CASSYAGVGEKLFF. DNA of the CDR3: TGTGCCAGCAGTTACGCGGGGGTCGGAGAAAAACTGTTTTTT.